Below, 8 T cell receptor beta chains from the same sample are listed, as sequenced in a study of cytomegalovirus exposure and HLA in healthy donors. Clones were sequenced by immunoSEQ multiplex PCR, and TCRdb holds only the in-frame ones, with some missing. The table has roughly 48,000 clones, about 94% seen once. Specimen: PBMCs. These receptors came from a woman aged 18-29 years in good health and CMV-seropositive.

The gene calls are TRBV7-6 and TRBJ2-7; D remains ambiguous. The V gene lost 5 bases and the J gene lost 3 bases, with 11 bases spanning the gap. This CDR3 contains 13 residues. Germline assignment: CDR1 SGHVS and CDR2 FNYEAQ. CDR3 bases: TGTGCCAGCAGCCCTAACCCAAACTACGAGCAGTACTTC. Its protein is CASSPNPNYEQYF.

This rearrangement joins TRBV6-5 to TRBJ2-3; weak D call: TRBD1 (6 bases). Trimming removed 0 bases from V and 2 bases from J, with 9 bases in between. Per germline, CDR1 MNHEY and CDR2 SVGAGI. This CDR3 region has 15 residues. CDR3 bases: TGTGCCAGCAGTTACTCGGGACACTACACAGATACGCAGTATTTT. Its translation is CASSYSGHYTDTQYF.

The V call is TRBV5-6, the J call TRBJ2-5; the match to TRBD2 covers 8 bases. Germline V gives CDR1 SGHDT, CDR2 YYEEEE. J lost 5 bases, V lost 0 bases, and 6 bases had no gene match. The CDR3 spans 15 residues. The CDR3 reads CASSLAGRDWETQYF. CDR3 nucleotide sequence: TGTGCCAGCAGCTTGGCCGGGAGGGACTGGGAGACCCAGTACTTC.

This chain uses TRBV9 with TRBJ1-2; TRBD1 is a possible D gene (5 bases). V lost 3 bases and J 7 bases, leaving 19 bases between the germline ends. Germline-derived CDR1 and CDR2 are SGDLS and YYNGEE. CDR3 size: 15 residues. CDR3 DNA sequence: TGTGCCAGCAGCGCATCGGGGGGAGCCGCTGGTGGCTACACCTTC. It specifies CASSASGGAAGGYTF.

V is TRBV4-2 and J is TRBJ1-2, with D uncertain. The CDR3 extends over 17 amino acids. V shed 4 bases and J shed 1 base, with 19 bases lying between them. Germline V gives CDR1 LGHNA, CDR2 YNFKEQ. CDR3: CASSLTTPSRINYGYTF. CDR3 nucleotides: TGTGCCAGCAGCCTAACCACCCCTTCGCGAATTAACTATGGCTACACCTTC.

V gene TRBV12-5 combines with J gene TRBJ2-5; 8 bases match TRBD2. The CDR3 is 16 residues long. Germline values: CDR1 LGHNT, CDR2 FRNRAP. With 7 bases clipped from V and 2 bases from J, the junction kept 12 bases outside the gene matches. The CDR3 region is CASATERETVQETQYF. The CDR3 DNA follows: TGTGCTAGTGCCACTGAGCGGGAGACGGTGCAAGAGACCCAGTACTTC.

This clone has only one observation. The chain links TRBV10-3 to TRBJ1-2; D might be TRBD1 (5 bases). Trimming left V 7 bases short and J 7 bases short, with 13 bases between. Germline V gene lookup returns CDR1 ENHRY and CDR2 SYGVKD. The CDR3 extends over 12 amino acids. The CDR3 loop is CAITQGEAGYTF. DNA of the CDR3: TGTGCCATCACCCAAGGGGAAGCTGGCTACACCTTC.

J is TRBJ1-1 and V is TRBV7-9; the D gene is possibly TRBD1 (5 bases). The germline V gene has CDR1 SEHNR and CDR2 FQNEAQ (reference sequence). V was cut by 6 bases and J by 2 bases, with 10 bases left in between. The CDR3 extends over 13 amino acids. CDR3 in amino acids: CASSSTGNTEAFF. As DNA, the CDR3 is TGTGCCAGCAGTAGTACAGGAAACACTGAAGCTTTCTTT. Supplemented by reference TRBV7-9 and TRBJ1-1, the full variable domain reads DTGVSQNPRHKITKRGQNVTFRCDPISEHNRLYWYRQTLGQGPEFLTYFQNEAQLEKSRLLSDRFSAERPKGSFSTLEIQRTEQGDSAMYLCASSSTGNTEAFFGQGTRLTVV.